This paragraph reports one TCR beta chain. Its cognate antigen is unknown. Germline V gene lookup returns CDR1 MDHEN and CDR2 SYDVKM. The V segment lost 6 bases and the J segment 5 bases; nucleotides outside the gene matches: 10. This CDR3 is 14 amino acids long. The donors were all Caucasian adults (living in Nashville, Tennessee). These data originate in a study of shared clonotypes between healthy human individuals. For the study at large: Aged between 18 and 49, the donors were two women and a few men. General study results and limits: The researchers took only blood, and tissue repertoires probably look different.

The table came from immunoSEQ multiplex PCR; TCRdb's copy has only in-frame clones and leaves some out. In the table there are about half a million clones, 79% of which are singletons. Sequencing was carried out using PBMCs. The V and J genes are TRBV28 and TRBJ2-7; TRBD1 aligns across 7 bases. This sequence originates from a woman between 40 and 50 years old in good health. Some clones in this sample may be carry-over from other donors' samples. CDR3 sequence (DNA): TGTGCCAGCAGGACATCAGGGGGTAACCACGAGCAGTACTTC. Translated, it gives CASRTSGGNHEQYF.